The 26 T cell receptor beta chains reported below all come from one sample, sequenced in a study of Ad26.COV2.S vaccination and SARS-CoV-2 variants. Generated by immunoSEQ multiplex PCR, the TCRdb table keeps only in-frame clones and is missing some. The table has 300,000 to 350,000 clones, roughly nine tenths seen once. The treatment denotes: 19 received Ad26.COV2.S at low or high dose, single or two shots; several received placebo; per-sample allocation not given. At day 63 after the first vaccine or placebo injection, samples were drawn. The source was peripheral blood, collected in a trial of Ad26.COV2.S vaccine versus placebo. All receptors derive from a person aged 18-60 years who received the Ad26.COV2.S COVID-19 vaccine or a placebo.

About this clone itself: The same CDR3 is also encoded by other DNA sequences in this sample. This chain joins TRBV7-9 and TRBJ1-2; D ambiguous. V lost 1 base and J 4 bases, leaving 7 bases between the germline ends. Germline loops: CDR1 SEHNR, CDR2 FQNEAQ (reference sequence). CDR3 length: 13 residues. The CDR3 here is CASSLGGSYGYTF. In nucleotides, the CDR3 is TGTGCCAGCAGCTTAGGAGGGTCCTATGGCTACACCTTC. Full variable domain (remainder filled in from reference TRBV7-9 and TRBJ1-2): DTGVSQNPRHKITKRGQNVTFRCDPISEHNRLYWYRQTLGQGPEFLTYFQNEAQLEKSRLLSDRFSAERPKGSFSTLEIQRTEQGDSAMYLCASSLGGSYGYTFGSGTRLTVV.

This rearrangement joins TRBV7-2 to TRBJ2-1, with 14 bases fitting TRBD2. V shed 2 bases, J shed 8 bases, and the junction held 5 bases outside the gene matches. The CDR3 is made up of 16 amino acids. Germline loops: CDR1 SGHTA, CDR2 FQGNSA. Here the CDR3 reads CASSLLGTSGSYEQFF. For the CDR3, the DNA is TGTGCCAGCAGCTTACTGGGGACTAGCGGGAGCTATGAGCAGTTCTTC.

The V and J genes are TRBV7-2 and TRBJ1-5; the match to TRBD1 covers 9 bases. Germline CDR1 reads SGHTA; CDR2 reads FQGNSA. V was clipped by 4 bases and J by 9 bases; unmatched bases: 16. The length of the CDR3 is 17 residues. This CDR3 reads CASSSSDRDRASRPQHF. In nucleotides, the CDR3 is TGTGCCAGCAGCTCCTCGGACCGGGACAGGGCCTCTCGGCCCCAGCATTTT.

This clone was found once. This sequence joins TRBV6-5 and TRBJ1-5, with D tentatively TRBD1 (5 bases). CDR1 is MNHEY, CDR2 SVGAGI, per germline. CDR3 length: 15 amino acids. V was pared by 5 bases and J by 1 base, with 12 bases between. The CDR3 DNA sequence: TGTGCCAGCAGTCCCGAACAGGAAAGCAATCAGCCCCAGCATTTT. This gives the protein CASSPEQESNQPQHF.

V gene TRBV11-2 combines with J gene TRBJ2-5; D might be TRBD2 (7 bases). V shed 2 bases and J shed 2 bases, with 12 bases lying between them. Looked up from germline, CDR1 is SGHAT and CDR2 is FQNNGV. The CDR3 runs 15 residues. CDR3 nucleotides: TGTGCCAGCAGCTTATACGGGGGGCCTCAAGAGACCCAGTACTTC. Encoded protein: CASSLYGGPQETQYF. The entire variable domain, with the rest obtained from reference TRBV11-2 and TRBJ2-5, is as follows: EAGVAQSPRYKIIEKRQSVAFWCNPISGHATLYWYQQILGQGPKLLIQFQNNGVVDDSQLPKDRFSAERLKGVDSTLKIQPAKLEDSAVYLCASSLYGGPQETQYFGPGTRLLVL.

The chain has TRBV7-8 and TRBJ2-7, with TRBD1 matching over 12 bases. The germline gives CDR1 SGHVS, CDR2 FQNEAQ. J lost 4 bases, V lost 6 bases, and 4 bases had no gene match. The CDR3 runs 14 residues. In DNA, the CDR3 is TGTGCCAGCAGTCCGGGACAGGGGGCTTACGAGCAGTACTTC. It is translated as CASSPGQGAYEQYF.

This chain joins TRBV19 and TRBJ1-4; no clear D. The CDR3 is 14 amino acids. CDR1 and CDR2 (germline): LNHDA, SQIVND (reference sequence). V lost 5 bases and J 5 bases, leaving 12 bases between the germline ends. The CDR3 region is CASSQAEGNEKLFF. The CDR3 DNA sequence: TGTGCCAGTAGTCAAGCGGAAGGGAATGAAAAACTGTTTTTT.

The chain is built from TRBV28 and TRBJ1-1, with D perhaps TRBD1 (5 bases). There are 12 residues in the CDR3. Trimming took off 5 bases at V and 4 bases at J, with 8 bases between the two ends. Germline assignment: CDR1 MDHEN and CDR2 SYDVKM. The CDR3 loop reads CASSLQGTEAFF. The CDR3 nucleotides read TGTGCCAGCAGTCTCCAGGGCACTGAAGCTTTCTTT. Variable domain in full (rest from reference TRBV28 and TRBJ1-1): DVKVTQSSRYLVKRTGEKVFLECVQDMDHENMFWYRQDPGLGLRLIYFSYDVKMKEKGDIPEGYSVSREKKERFSLILESASTNQTSMYLCASSLQGTEAFFGQGTRLTVV.

The genes are TRBV6-5 and TRBJ1-6; D remains unclear. From germline, CDR1 is MNHEY and CDR2 SVGAGI. This CDR3 is built from 14 residues. V lost 6 bases and J lost 0, with 6 bases in between. The CDR3 is CASRGSSYNSPLHF. The CDR3 DNA reads as TGTGCCAGCAGAGGGAGCTCCTATAATTCACCCCTCCACTTT.

J is TRBJ1-2 and V is TRBV5-4, with D perhaps matching TRBD1 (5 bases). The CDR3 runs 15 residues. The V and J ends lost 0 bases and 1 base respectively, with 10 bases between them. In germline, CDR1 is SGHNT, CDR2 YYREEE (reference sequence). CDR3: CASSLDQGLNYGYTF. DNA for the CDR3: TGTGCCAGCAGCTTGGACCAGGGACTTAACTATGGCTACACCTTC.

The chain couples TRBV9 to TRBJ2-1; D is perhaps TRBD2 (5 bases). This CDR3 is 18 amino acids long. Germline V gene data show CDR1 as SGDLS and CDR2 as YYNGEE. The V end lost 3 bases, the J end lost 0 bases, and 19 bases lay between the germline ends. The CDR3 DNA is TGTGCCAGCAGCGCCGGGCCTGAAGACTATAGCTCCTACAATGAGCAGTTCTTC. Translation: CASSAGPEDYSSYNEQFF.

The chain links TRBV5-1 to TRBJ1-3; D unresolved. Germline CDR1 reads SGHRS; CDR2 reads YFSETQ. This CDR3 is built from 15 residues. The V end was cut by 0 bases, the J end by 0 bases, with 7 bases between. The CDR3 sequence: CASSLGGSSGNTIYF. The CDR3 coding sequence is TGCGCCAGCAGCTTGGGAGGGAGCTCTGGAAACACCATATATTTT.

This chain uses TRBV27 with TRBJ2-7, with D perhaps TRBD1 (5 bases). The CDR3 sequence is 16 residues long. The V end lost 4 bases, the J end lost 0 bases, and 16 bases lay between the germline ends. Germline lookup yields CDR1 MNHEY and CDR2 SMNVEV (reference sequence). The CDR3 loop reads CASSSHDSLTSYEQYF. DNA of the CDR3: TGTGCCAGCAGTTCACACGACAGTCTGACCTCCTACGAGCAGTACTTC.

On this clone: At the DNA level, this CDR3 is encoded by other sequences in the same sample as well. The rearrangement joins TRBV4-3 to TRBJ2-2; D unclear. This CDR3 is 13 amino acids long. The germline CDR1 and CDR2 sequences are LGHNA and YSLEER. V gave up 1 base and J gave up 4 bases, with 4 bases separating them. CDR3 sequence (DNA): TGCGCCAGCAGCCAAGTATCCACCGGGGAGCTGTTTTTT. It specifies CASSQVSTGELFF.

This CDR3 reads CASSEAGSGANVLTF. CDR3 sequence (DNA): TGTGCCAGCAGTGAAGCCGGCTCTGGGGCCAACGTCCTGACTTTC. The V gene is TRBV6-1, the J gene TRBJ2-6, with no clear D. Germline CDR1 is MNHNS and CDR2 is SASEGT. Trimming took 0 bases from V and 0 from J, leaving 3 bases between them. The CDR3 length is 15 residues.

The chain has TRBV15 and TRBJ1-5; D may be TRBD1 (6 bases). V was trimmed by 5 bases and J by 1 base, leaving 9 bases between them. The CDR3 is 14 amino acids. CDR1 and CDR2 from the germline V gene are LNHNV and YYDKDF (reference sequence). The chain's CDR3 is CATSAQGSNQPQHF. CDR3 coding DNA: TGTGCCACCAGCGCCCAGGGGAGCAATCAGCCCCAGCATTTT. The full variable domain, rest sourced from reference TRBV15 and TRBJ1-5, is DAMVIQNPRYQVTQFGKPVTLSCSQTLNHNVMYWYQQKSSQAPKLLFHYYDKDFNNEADTPDNFQSRRPNTSFCFLDIRSPGLGDTAMYLCATSAQGSNQPQHFGDGTRLSIL.

The rearrangement uses TRBV7-2 and TRBJ1-2; D is unresolved. V was shortened by 1 base and J by 4 bases, with 10 bases between the two germline ends. The V gene's germline CDR1 is SGHTA and CDR2 FQGNSA. The CDR3 extends over 14 amino acids. CDR3 DNA sequence: TGTGCCAGCAGCTTAGAATACAGCGCCTATGGCTACACCTTC. It is translated as CASSLEYSAYGYTF.

This chain joins TRBV13 and TRBJ1-2; 7 nucleotides line up with TRBD1. J lost 3 bases, V lost 4 bases, and 8 bases had no gene match. CDR1 is PRHDT, CDR2 FYEKMQ, per germline (reference sequence). The CDR3 has 15 residues. The CDR3, as DNA: TGTGCCAGCAGCTCGGATGACAGGGCCGACTATGGCTACACCTTC. Its translation: CASSSDDRADYGYTF.

The chain has TRBV7-9 and TRBJ2-3; 13 bases match TRBD2. CDR3 length: 16 residues. Trimming removed 6 bases from V and 2 bases from J; junction bases left unmatched: 5. Germline CDR1 and CDR2: SEHNR and FQNEAQ (reference sequence). The CDR3 sequence: CASSTGLAGVTDTQYF. The CDR3 DNA follows: TGTGCCAGCAGTACTGGACTAGCGGGGGTCACAGATACGCAGTATTTT.

The gene calls are TRBV19 and TRBJ2-7; D is unclear. The CDR3 consists of 14 residues. Looked up from germline, CDR1 is LNHDA and CDR2 is SQIVND (reference sequence). Trimming removed 3 bases at V and 4 bases at J, with 13 bases between. This CDR3 is CASSISGRLYEQYF. The DNA for the CDR3 is TGTGCCAGTAGTATTTCCGGACGGTTGTACGAGCAGTACTTC.

The chain combines TRBV14 with TRBJ2-7; TRBD1 matches 7 bases. Germline trimming cut 3 bases from V and 5 bases from J; bases unmatched to any gene: 10. The CDR3 has 15 amino acids. The germline CDR1 and CDR2 sequences are SGHDN and FVKESK. CDR3 amino acids: CASSQFNRQGDEQYF. Written as DNA, the CDR3 is TGTGCCAGCAGCCAGTTTAACAGACAGGGCGACGAGCAGTACTTC.

The chain couples TRBV12-3 or TRBV12-4 to TRBJ1-1, with a possible D match to TRBD1 (5 bases). The CDR3 covers 13 residues. V lost 5 bases and J 5 bases, leaving 12 bases between the germline ends. CDR3 in DNA: TGTGCCAGCAGTAGGGGTGAGATAACTGAAGCTTTCTTT. It codes for CASSRGEITEAFF.

The chain recombines TRBV19 with TRBJ1-5; 7 bases map to TRBD1. The CDR3 length is 17 residues. Per the germline V gene, CDR1 is LNHDA and CDR2 is SQIVND (reference sequence). V lost 9 bases to trimming and J lost 3 bases; unmatched junction nucleotides: 17. The CDR3 DNA reads TGTGCCAGCGAAGAACCACCGGGACAGCAAATCAATCAGCCCCAGCATTTT. It yields the protein CASEEPPGQQINQPQHF.

The V and J genes are TRBV10-2 and TRBJ1-2, with D maybe TRBD1 (5 bases). Looked up from germline, CDR1 is WSHSY and CDR2 is SAAADI. CDR3 length equals 14 residues. The V end was cut by 3 bases, the J end by 4 bases, with 12 bases between. The CDR3 loop is CASSDFSGVYGYTF. CDR3 in DNA: TGCGCCAGCAGTGACTTTTCGGGGGTCTATGGCTACACCTTC.

The chain recombines TRBV12-5 with TRBJ1-1; D not certain. Germline CDR1 and CDR2: LGHNT and FRNRAP. V was trimmed by 1 base and J by 2 bases, leaving 8 bases between them. The CDR3 is made up of 14 amino acids. CDR3 bases: TGTGCTAGTGGTTTGGGATCTCTTAACACTGAAGCTTTCTTT. It codes for CASGLGSLNTEAFF. Supplemented by reference TRBV12-5 and TRBJ1-1, the full variable domain reads DARVTQTPRHKVTEMGQEVTMRCQPILGHNTVFWYRQTMMQGLELLAYFRNRAPLDDSGMPKDRFSAEMPDATLATLKIQPSEPRDSAVYFCASGLGSLNTEAFFGQGTRLTVV.

The J gene is TRBJ1-2, the V gene TRBV7-9; TRBD1 is a possible D gene (5 bases). CDR3 length: 15 residues. The V end was cut by 4 bases, the J end by 6 bases, with 18 bases between. Per germline, CDR1 SEHNR and CDR2 FQNEAQ (reference sequence). CDR3 coding DNA: TGTGCCAGCAGCTCTGTACCCCAGGGCGGGGATGGCTACACCTTC. It encodes CASSSVPQGGDGYTF.